The rows below give T cell receptor beta chains drawn from one sample of a study of blood T cell repertoires in COVID-19. Sequencing used immunoSEQ multiplex PCR; TCRdb keeps in-frame clones, though not all of them. In the table there are about 210,000 clones, 81% of which are singletons. Sequenced input: PBMCs or T cells enriched from blood (not recorded which). The receptors were gathered from a woman aged 50 to 60 with acute COVID-19. CDR3s leave out the opening cysteine and the closing phenylalanine or tryptophan. A D gene is named only where the DNA matches it firmly.

D gene: TRBD1; V gene: TRBV7-2; J gene: TRBJ2-3; CDR3 protein: ASSLMGQGTDTQY
D gene: TRBD2; V gene: TRBV7-2; J gene: TRBJ2-7; CDR3 protein: ASSASTSVAHEQY
D gene: TRBD2; V gene: TRBV7-6; J gene: TRBJ2-3; CDR3 protein: ASSPQSGGGGDTQY
D gene: -; V gene: TRBV9; J gene: TRBJ2-7; CDR3 protein: ASSVFGGEGEQY
D gene: TRBD1; V gene: TRBV27; J gene: TRBJ1-6; CDR3 protein: ASSGTGVSYNSPLH
D gene: TRBD1; V gene: TRBV5-4; J gene: TRBJ2-7; CDR3 protein: ASSFGTGSYEQY
D gene: -; V gene: TRBV30; J gene: TRBJ2-4; CDR3 protein: AWSVTVLGGIQY
D gene: TRBD1; V gene: TRBV4-3; J gene: TRBJ1-2; CDR3 protein: ASSQAGQYGYT
D gene: -; V gene: TRBV19; J gene: TRBJ2-5; CDR3 protein: ASSTGILQGAETQY
D gene: -; V gene: TRBV4-3; J gene: TRBJ2-3; CDR3 protein: ASSPDTHTQY
D gene: TRBD1; V gene: TRBV29-1; J gene: TRBJ2-1; CDR3 protein: STMGQSSYNEQF
D gene: TRBD2; V gene: TRBV15; J gene: TRBJ2-5; CDR3 protein: ATSRDLTTQSGRSRETQY
D gene: -; V gene: TRBV29-1; J gene: TRBJ2-4; CDR3 protein: SVVGGVENIQY
D gene: TRBD2; V gene: TRBV5-1; J gene: TRBJ2-5; CDR3 protein: ASSLSISLGLQETQY
D gene: TRBD1; V gene: TRBV28; J gene: TRBJ1-2; CDR3 protein: ASSLGGTGYGYT
D gene: TRBD1; V gene: TRBV7-9; J gene: TRBJ1-5; CDR3 protein: ASSLEGAVRQPQH
D gene: -; V gene: TRBV4-1; J gene: TRBJ1-5; CDR3 protein: ASSQDRDSNQPQH
D gene: TRBD2; V gene: TRBV7-9; J gene: TRBJ2-2; CDR3 protein: ASSLVGGLAGVRSGELF